This T cell receptor beta chain was sequenced for a study of blood T cell repertoires in COVID-19. At the level of the study: Samples of COVID-19 (acute and convalescent) were obtained from the United States, Italy and Spain.

Each participant's cohort was designated according to participant-reported clinical history. Recovered participants had two consecutive negative NP/OP PCR tests, healthcare professional clearance, or symptom resolution. The J segment lost 6 bases and the V segment lost 5 bases, leaving 10 bases of the junction unmatched. The CDR3 is 14 amino acids. Germline V CDR1 and CDR2: SQVTM, ANQGSEA. As originally analysed: Estimates of nucleated cell counts were drawn from the amplification of reference gene primers. Sequencing used immunoSEQ multiplex PCR; TCRdb keeps in-frame clones, though not all of them. For V, J and clone size, that table is used; D and trimming come from the DNA. The table includes 150,000 or so clones, approximately 90% detected once.

Material for sequencing was PBMCs or T cells enriched from blood (not recorded which). The chain is built from TRBV29-1 and TRBJ2-1; 7 bases agree with TRBD1. The clonotype originates from a woman aged 45-60 years who had recovered from COVID-19. CDR3 in DNA: TGCAGCGTTAACGACAGGGCGGTTTCCAATGAGCAGTTCTTC. Translation: CSVNDRAVSNEQFF.